These 18 T cell receptor beta chains were all obtained from the same sample, sequenced in a study of Ad26.COV2.S vaccination and SARS-CoV-2 variants. Treatment meaning: about 20 received Ad26.COV2.S at low or high dose, single or two shots; a few received placebo; per-sample allocation not given. Sampling took place 63 days after the first vaccine or placebo injection. Sequencing was performed with immunoSEQ multiplex PCR; in TCRdb, only in-frame clones are kept and a portion is missing. The profile shows over 450,000 clones, roughly nine tenths of them singletons. The sequencing here drew on peripheral blood, taken in a trial of Ad26.COV2.S vaccine versus placebo. The receptor set was obtained from a person between 18 and 60 years old who received the Ad26.COV2.S COVID-19 vaccine or a placebo.

V and J are TRBV7-9 and TRBJ2-5; maybe TRBD2 (6 bases). In germline, CDR1 is SEHNR, CDR2 FQNEAQ (reference sequence). The CDR3 contains 14 residues. V dropped 3 bases and J dropped 2 bases, with 10 bases sitting between them. The CDR3, as DNA: TGTGCCAGCAGCTTCCATGCGGGACAAGAGACCCAGTACTTC. Protein: CASSFHAGQETQYF.

Here the CDR3 DNA reads TGTGCCAGCAGTGAAGCGCTTCGGCCCCAGCCCCAGCATTTT. Its protein product is CASSEALRPQPQHF. This chain connects TRBV6-1 to TRBJ1-5; no definite D call. Per germline, CDR1 MNHNS and CDR2 SASEGT. Trimming removed 0 bases from V and 7 bases from J, with 10 bases in between. This CDR3 has 14 amino acids.

The CDR3 DNA is TGTGCCAGCAGCTTGGGCAGGGCTTCGACTGAAGCTTTCTTT. Its translation is CASSLGRASTEAFF. This chain links TRBV5-6 with TRBJ1-1, with D perhaps TRBD1 (5 bases). This CDR3 region has 14 residues. Deletions cut 0 bases from V and 5 bases from J, with 11 bases between. Germline loops: CDR1 SGHDT, CDR2 YYEEEE. Variable domain in full (rest from reference TRBV5-6 and TRBJ1-1): DAGVTQSPTHLIKTRGQQVTLRCSPKSGHDTVSWYQQALGQGPQFIFQYYEEEERQRGNFPDRFSGHQFPNYSSELNVNALLLGDSALYLCASSLGRASTEAFFGQGTRLTVV.

This clone is a singleton in its sample. The chain recombines TRBV5-1 with TRBJ2-3, with D tentatively TRBD1 (5 bases). Trimming took 0 bases from V and 5 from J, leaving 13 bases between them. CDR3 length: 15 amino acids. CDR1 is SGHRS, CDR2 YFSETQ, per germline. This CDR3 reads CASSLGKGAQDTQYF. In nucleotides, the CDR3 is TGCGCCAGCAGCTTGGGCAAAGGGGCTCAAGATACGCAGTATTTT. Looking up the rest from reference TRBV5-1 and TRBJ2-3 gives the full variable domain: KAGVTQTPRYLIKTRGQQVTLSCSPISGHRSVSWYQQTPGQGLQFLFEYFSETQRNKGNFPGRFSGRQFSNSRSEMNVSTLELGDSALYLCASSLGKGAQDTQYFGPGTRLTVL.

This chain connects TRBV29-1 to TRBJ1-1; 7 nucleotides match TRBD1. Looked up from germline, CDR1 is SQVTM and CDR2 is ANQGSEA. The CDR3 covers 13 residues. V lost 7 bases and J lost 0; bases outside the gene matches: 5. The CDR3 spells CSAGRGLNTEAFF. The CDR3 nucleotides are TGCAGCGCCGGCAGGGGGTTGAACACTGAAGCTTTCTTT.

The chain carries TRBV19 and TRBJ1-2, with D possibly TRBD1 on 5 matching bases. This CDR3 has 14 amino acids. Germline CDR1 is LNHDA and CDR2 is SQIVND (reference sequence). Trimming pared 9 bases from V and 4 bases from J, leaving 18 bases between. This chain's CDR3 is CASQKGRGGYGYTF. In nucleotides, the CDR3 is TGTGCCAGCCAGAAAGGGCGGGGCGGCTATGGCTACACCTTC.

The rearrangement uses TRBV29-1 and TRBJ1-1; D is unclear. This CDR3 has 14 residues. Germline V gene data show CDR1 as SQVTM and CDR2 as ANQGSEA. V lost 7 bases and J 0 bases, leaving 15 bases between the germline ends. The CDR3: CSAISGTLNTEAFF. The CDR3 DNA sequence: TGCAGCGCAATTTCCGGTACATTGAACACTGAAGCTTTCTTT.

The gene calls are TRBV30 and TRBJ1-5; perhaps TRBD1 as D (6 bases). Trimming shortened V by 1 base and J by 6 bases, and 10 bases separated the two germline ends. This CDR3 has 13 amino acids. Germline values: CDR1 GTSNPN, CDR2 SVGIG (reference sequence). The CDR3 DNA sequence: TGTGCCTGGAGTGGCAGGGGTAGTCAGCCCCAGCATTTT. Residues: CAWSGRGSQPQHF.

This chain joins TRBV14 and TRBJ2-1; 16 nucleotides align to TRBD2. There are 17 residues in the CDR3. Germline V gene sequence: CDR1 SGHDN, CDR2 FVKESK. Trimming took 3 bases from V and 2 from J; bases not matched to a gene: 1. The CDR3 here is CASSQGTSGGAYNEQFF. The CDR3, as DNA: TGTGCCAGCAGCCAGGGGACTAGCGGGGGGGCCTACAATGAGCAGTTCTTC.

The chain has TRBV2 and TRBJ2-2; the D gene is possibly TRBD1 (5 bases). Trimming took off 7 bases at V and 4 bases at J, with 13 bases between the two ends. The CDR3 is 14 amino acids. Germline V gene sequence: CDR1 SNHLY, CDR2 FYNNEI. The CDR3 bases are TGTGCCAGCAAGTCAGGGCCATCCACCGGGGAGCTGTTTTTT. Protein product: CASKSGPSTGELFF.

V is TRBV11-2 and J is TRBJ1-1, with D possibly TRBD1 on 6 matching bases. Between the trimmed V and J ends, which lost 0 bases and 3 bases, there was a span of 14 bases. Germline CDR1 and CDR2: SGHAT and FQNNGV. This CDR3 has 16 residues. As DNA, the CDR3 is TGTGCCAGCAGCTTAGATATCGGGGAGGGGGACACTGAAGCTTTCTTT. Translated, it gives CASSLDIGEGDTEAFF.

This clone occurred once. The genes are TRBV10-2 and TRBJ2-1; 10 bases agree with TRBD1. In germline, CDR1 is WSHSY, CDR2 SAAADI. The CDR3 covers 14 residues. V gave up 7 bases and J gave up 5 bases; unmatched junction bases: 5. This chain's CDR3 is CASMGTGADNEQFF. The DNA of the CDR3 is TGCGCCAGCATGGGGACAGGGGCGGACAATGAGCAGTTCTTC.

The rearrangement joins TRBV15 to TRBJ2-7; no clear D gene. Deletions cut 3 bases from V and 4 bases from J, with 16 bases between. Looked up from germline, CDR1 is LNHNV and CDR2 is YYDKDF (reference sequence). This CDR3 contains 15 residues. The CDR3 sequence is CATSSSGKLGYEQYF. CDR3 sequence (DNA): TGTGCCACCAGCAGCTCGGGCAAACTTGGGTACGAGCAGTACTTC.

This chain connects TRBV20-1 to TRBJ2-3; D gene ambiguous. The CDR3 contains 10 residues. Trimming removed 3 bases at V and 4 bases at J, with 2 bases between. Germline-derived CDR1 and CDR2 are DFQATT and SNEGSKA (reference sequence). This CDR3 is CSASADTQYF. As DNA, the CDR3 is TGCAGTGCTAGTGCAGATACGCAGTATTTT.

The chain uses TRBV28 and TRBJ2-2, with 13 bases identical to TRBD2. V trimming: 7 bases; J trimming: 7 bases; junction bases outside the gene matches: 12. The CDR3 has 17 residues. Germline values: CDR1 MDHEN, CDR2 SYDVKM. The CDR3 coding sequence is TGTGCCAGCAAATACGGACTAGCGGGAGTTTGGGACGGGGAGCTGTTTTTT. Its protein is CASKYGLAGVWDGELFF.

The chain joins TRBV3-1 (or the pseudogene TRBV3-2) to TRBJ2-5; 9 positions match TRBD1. The CDR3 extends over 19 amino acids. With 1 base clipped from V and 6 bases from J, the junction kept 18 bases outside the gene matches. Looked up from germline, CDR1 is LGHDT and CDR2 is YNNKEL (reference sequence). CDR3 bases: TGTGCCAGCAGCCAAGGCTCAGGTAATCCGGGACAGGGAGGAAAGACCCAGTACTTC. Amino acids: CASSQGSGNPGQGGKTQYF.

This clone was observed a few times. This chain joins TRBV7-9 and TRBJ1-6, with 8 positions matching TRBD1. The J segment lost 9 bases and the V segment lost 3 bases, leaving 7 bases of the junction unmatched. Germline V lookup: CDR1 SEHNR, CDR2 FQNEAQ (reference sequence). The CDR3 is 15 amino acids. The CDR3 loop reads CASSFDRGGGSPLHF. DNA of the CDR3: TGTGCCAGCAGCTTCGACAGGGGAGGAGGTTCACCCCTCCACTTT.

The gene calls are TRBV7-3 and TRBJ2-1; a weak D match, TRBD1 (5 bases). In germline, CDR1 is SGHTA, CDR2 FQGTGA. The V gene lost 1 base and the J gene lost 9 bases, with 10 bases spanning the gap. CDR3 length equals 13 residues. The DNA of the CDR3 is TGTGCCAGCAGCTTAAGCTTTCAGGGTGAGCAGTTCTTC. Translated, it gives CASSLSFQGEQFF.